This T cell receptor beta chain was sequenced in a study of blood T cell repertoires in COVID-19. Study-level background: Samples taken during acute and convalescent COVID-19 were collected in the United States, Italy and Spain. From T cells, B-cell-depleted T cells, or PBMCs came the material, which was cDNA or gDNA.

The protocol was immunoSEQ multiplex PCR, while the TCRdb copy is restricted to in-frame clones and leaves out a portion. The data contain 200,000 to 300,000 clones, 86% of them singletons. V lost 5 bases, J lost 2 bases, and 5 bases lay in between. The germline V gene has CDR1 LNHDA and CDR2 SQIVND (reference sequence). The CDR3 extends over 12 amino acids. This receptor was identified in a man under 40 with active or convalescent COVID-19. Sequenced material: peripheral blood. This sequence joins TRBV19 and TRBJ2-3; D gene unclear. The CDR3 region has the DNA TGTGCCAGTAGTGCCTACACAGATACGCAGTATTTT. Amino acids: CASSAYTDTQYF.